These 10 T cell receptor beta chains originate from one sample sequenced in a study of blood T cell repertoires in COVID-19. The data were produced by immunoSEQ multiplex PCR, yet TCRdb's version contains in-frame clones alone and is incomplete. The sample holds fewer than 350,000 clones; roughly 91% are singletons and the top ten take 2.3%. Specimen: PBMCs or T cells enriched from blood (not recorded which). All receptors come from a woman in her forties with acute COVID-19.

This chain connects TRBV29-1 to TRBJ1-1, with D perhaps matching TRBD1 (6 bases). Germline V gene lookup returns CDR1 SQVTM and CDR2 ANQGSEA. V lost 6 bases, J lost 3 bases, and 11 bases lay in between. This CDR3 has 12 residues. CDR3 sequence reads: CSVQGLYTEAFF. Here the CDR3 DNA reads TGCAGCGTGCAGGGGCTTTACACTGAAGCTTTCTTT.

About this clone: This specimen includes other DNA sequences encoding the same CDR3. The genes are TRBV6-2 or TRBV6-3 and TRBJ2-1; 7 bases match TRBD2. V gave up 0 bases and J gave up 7 bases; unmatched junction bases: 3. CDR1 and CDR2 from the germline V gene are MNHEY and SVGEGT. The CDR3 is 14 amino acids. The CDR3 sequence: CASSYSPGGNEQFF. The CDR3 DNA follows: TGTGCCAGCAGTTACTCGCCGGGGGGTAATGAGCAGTTCTTC.

The rearrangement joins TRBV4-1 to TRBJ1-3; no clear D gene. Germline lookup yields CDR1 MGHRA and CDR2 YSYEKL. The germline V and J ends were trimmed by 2 bases and 0 bases, with 11 bases remaining between them. CDR3 length: 16 amino acids. In nucleotides, the CDR3 is TGCGCCAGCAGCCAATCCCGGGTTACCTCTGGAAACACCATATATTTT. It translates to CASSQSRVTSGNTIYF.

The chain uses TRBV6-1 and TRBJ1-4, with 8 bases identical to TRBD1. The CDR3 length is 16 residues. Per germline, CDR1 MNHNS and CDR2 SASEGT. After removal of 2 bases from V and 8 bases from J, the junction contained 10 bases not matched to a gene. CDR3 amino acids: CASSEPTDRVREKLFF. The CDR3 region has the DNA TGTGCCAGCAGTGAACCCACGGACAGGGTTAGAGAAAAACTGTTTTTT.

This chain links TRBV19 with TRBJ2-1, with a tentative D call TRBD2 (7 bases). The CDR3 consists of 16 residues. The ends were cut back, 3 bases at V and 7 bases at J, with 19 bases in the middle. CDR1 is LNHDA, CDR2 SQIVND, per germline (reference sequence). The CDR3 sequence: CASSISAGGLFNEQFF. Here the CDR3 DNA reads TGTGCCAGTAGTATTAGTGCCGGGGGGCTGTTTAATGAGCAGTTCTTC. The full variable domain, rest sourced from reference TRBV19 and TRBJ2-1, is DGGITQSPKYLFRKEGQNVTLSCEQNLNHDAMYWYRQDPGQGLRLIYYSQIVNDFQKGDIAEGYSVSREKKESFPLTVTSAQKNPTAFYLCASSISAGGLFNEQFFGPGTRLTVL.

The J gene is TRBJ1-2, the V gene TRBV7-2; the match to TRBD1 covers 9 bases. Germline lookup yields CDR1 SGHTA and CDR2 FQGNSA. The V gene end was trimmed by 6 bases and the J gene end by 8 bases; junction bases not matched to a gene: 13. The CDR3 extends over 15 amino acids. The CDR3 spells CASRTRTGAAEGYTF. CDR3 nucleotides: TGTGCCAGCAGGACCCGGACAGGGGCCGCTGAAGGCTACACCTTC.

This clone has only one observation. The chain couples TRBV19 to TRBJ1-6; D is ambiguous. The V gene lost 3 bases and the J gene lost 0 bases, with 6 bases spanning the gap. The CDR3 is 15 amino acids. Germline CDR1 is LNHDA and CDR2 is SQIVND (reference sequence). CDR3 in amino acids: CASSITSSYNSPLHF. In nucleotides, the CDR3 is TGTGCCAGTAGTATCACGAGCTCCTATAATTCACCCCTCCACTTT.

The rearrangement joins TRBV28 to TRBJ1-5; perhaps TRBD1 as D (5 bases). This CDR3 contains 14 residues. Germline CDR1 reads MDHEN; CDR2 reads SYDVKM. Trimming took off 2 bases at V and 3 bases at J, with 8 bases between the two ends. CDR3 protein: CASSLGTDNQPQHF. In DNA, the CDR3 is TGTGCCAGCAGTTTAGGGACTGACAATCAGCCCCAGCATTTT.

The chain carries TRBV4-2 and TRBJ1-5, with a weak D call TRBD1 (6 bases). Looked up from germline, CDR1 is LGHNA and CDR2 is YNFKEQ. V dropped 5 bases and J dropped 1 base, with 12 bases sitting between them. This CDR3 spans 15 amino acids. The chain's CDR3 is CASSSGEQSNQPQHF. In DNA form, the CDR3 reads TGTGCCAGCAGCTCAGGGGAGCAGAGCAATCAGCCCCAGCATTTT.

This clone was seen only once. V usage is TRBV5-6 and J usage is TRBJ1-1; 10 bases map to TRBD1. Unmatched junction bases numbered 3, after V lost 4 bases and J lost 3 bases. Germline assignment: CDR1 SGHDT and CDR2 YYEEEE. CDR3 length equals 14 residues. This chain's CDR3 is CASSKGQGDTEAFF. CDR3 nucleotide sequence: TGTGCCAGCAGCAAAGGACAGGGGGACACTGAAGCTTTCTTT.